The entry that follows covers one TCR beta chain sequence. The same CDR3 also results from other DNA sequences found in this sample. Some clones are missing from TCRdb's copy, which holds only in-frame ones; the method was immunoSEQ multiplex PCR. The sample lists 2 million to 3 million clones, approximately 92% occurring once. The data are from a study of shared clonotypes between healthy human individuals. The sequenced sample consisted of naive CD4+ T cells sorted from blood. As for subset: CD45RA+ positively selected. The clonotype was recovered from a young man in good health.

As DNA, the CDR3 is TGTGCCAGCAGCCTGAGGCAAGAGACCCAGTACTTC. Protein sequence: CASSLRQETQYF. The rearrangement links TRBV5-4 to TRBJ2-5, with D unclear. The germline gives CDR1 SGHNT, CDR2 YYREEE (reference sequence). The CDR3 has 12 residues. V lost 4 bases, J lost 2 bases, and 6 bases lay in between.